This T cell receptor (beta chain) comes out of a study of control samples from healthy donors and cancer patients (dated by TCRdb to 2020 to 2022). The library was produced with the immunoSEQ multiplex PCR assay. TCRdb's version of the immuneACCESS table is confined to in-frame rearrangements and falls short of the full clone set. An unresolved V gene accounts for under half of the shortfall where checked; the remainder is of unknown origin. The sample table contains roughly 150,000 clones; only one count was recorded for 80% to 95% of them. Clones ranked in the top ten supply approximately 0.7% of the sample. The germline V gene gives CDR1 as SGHTA and CDR2 as FQGNSA. From its cysteine to its phenylalanine, the CDR3 spans 15 amino acids. This entry keeps only the CDR3 DNA: 45 bases, framed from base 1. Germline trimming: 4 bases from V, 1 base from J; junction bases outside gene matches: 3. Regarding this clone: The antigen this receptor binds is unknown. The sample holds no much larger clone one base away, and base qualities are not on file.

Material: blood. The sequence links TRBV7-2 to TRBJ2-3; the junction holds 9 bases that match TRBD2. The source of this sequence is a woman in her thirties in good health. The CDR3 reads as follows: CASSSTSGRTDTQYF. The nucleotides are TGTGCCAGCAGCTCGACTAGCGGACGCACAGATACGCAGTATTTT.